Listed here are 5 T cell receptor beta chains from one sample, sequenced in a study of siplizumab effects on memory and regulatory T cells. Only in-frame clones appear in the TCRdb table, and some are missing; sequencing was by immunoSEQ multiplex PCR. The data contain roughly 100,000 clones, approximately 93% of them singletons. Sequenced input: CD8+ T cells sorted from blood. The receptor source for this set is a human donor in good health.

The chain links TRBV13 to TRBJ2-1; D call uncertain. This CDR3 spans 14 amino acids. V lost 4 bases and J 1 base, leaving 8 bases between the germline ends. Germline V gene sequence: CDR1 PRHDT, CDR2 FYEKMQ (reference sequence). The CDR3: CASSSHRSYNEQFF. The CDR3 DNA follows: TGTGCCAGCAGCTCCCATCGGTCCTACAATGAGCAGTTCTTC.

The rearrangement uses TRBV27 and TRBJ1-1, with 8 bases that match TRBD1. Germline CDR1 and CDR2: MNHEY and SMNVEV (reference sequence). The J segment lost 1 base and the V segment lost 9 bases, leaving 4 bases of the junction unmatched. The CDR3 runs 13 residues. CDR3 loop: CASATGGNTEAFF. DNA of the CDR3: TGTGCCAGTGCTACAGGGGGGAACACTGAAGCTTTCTTT.

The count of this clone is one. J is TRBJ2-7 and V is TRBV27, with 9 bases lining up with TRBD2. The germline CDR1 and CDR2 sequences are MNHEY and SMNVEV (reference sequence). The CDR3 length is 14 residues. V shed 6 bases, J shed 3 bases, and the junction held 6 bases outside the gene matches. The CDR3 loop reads CASSLAGTVYEQYF. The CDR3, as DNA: TGTGCCAGCAGCCTAGCGGGGACGGTCTACGAGCAGTACTTC.

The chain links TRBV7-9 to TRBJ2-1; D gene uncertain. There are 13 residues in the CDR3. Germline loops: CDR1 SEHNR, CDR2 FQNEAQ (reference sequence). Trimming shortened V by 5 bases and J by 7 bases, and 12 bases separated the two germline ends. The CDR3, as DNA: TGTGCCAGCAGCCAAGCGACAAGTAATGAGCAGTTCTTC. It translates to CASSQATSNEQFF.

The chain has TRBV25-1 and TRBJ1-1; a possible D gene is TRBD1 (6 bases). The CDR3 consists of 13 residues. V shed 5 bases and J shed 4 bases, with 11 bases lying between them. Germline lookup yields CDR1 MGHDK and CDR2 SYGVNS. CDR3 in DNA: TGTGCCAGCAGTACAGGGTCTAGCACTGAAGCTTTCTTT. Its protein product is CASSTGSSTEAFF.